These 30 T cell receptor beta chains share one sample of origin, sequenced in a study of blood T cells in healthy people across ages. The second PCR ran roughly 7 to 12 cycles with a sample-barcoded 5' primer and J-beta primers. TCRdb used MiXCR to reprocess the 5' RACE reads, holding one entry per CDR3 protein. The sample lists 2 million or so distinct CDR3 sequences; 49% were seen once. Material for sequencing was blood. The origin of the receptors is a woman aged 40 to 50 in good health.

V gene TRBV6-2 or TRBV6-3 combines with J gene TRBJ1-2; 8 bases line up with TRBD1. This CDR3 is 14 amino acids long. V gave up 5 bases and J gave up 3 bases; unmatched junction bases: 5. Germline-derived CDR1 and CDR2 are MNHEY and SVGEGT. The CDR3 DNA follows: TGTGCCAGCAGTAAAGACAGGGGCGACTATGGCTACACCTTC. The encoded protein is CASSKDRGDYGYTF.

The V call is TRBV4-3, the J call TRBJ2-7; no reliable D call. Per the germline V gene, CDR1 is LGHNA and CDR2 is YSLEER. V shed 0 bases and J shed 2 bases, with 11 bases lying between them. This CDR3 spans 15 amino acids. Here the CDR3 reads CASSQERAPPYEQYF. The DNA of the CDR3 is TGCGCCAGCAGCCAAGAAAGGGCTCCCCCCTACGAGCAGTACTTC.

This chain connects TRBV7-9 to TRBJ1-2; D may be TRBD1 (5 bases). This CDR3 is 17 amino acids long. Germline values: CDR1 SEHNR, CDR2 FQNEAQ (reference sequence). With 4 bases removed from V and 0 bases from J, the gap between germline ends came to 18 bases. CDR3 bases: TGTGCCAGCAGCTCGCGCGACAGATACGAAGCTAACTATGGCTACACCTTC. This codes for CASSSRDRYEANYGYTF.

The chain has TRBV6-2 or TRBV6-3 and TRBJ1-1; 7 bases are a match to TRBD1. Germline V CDR1 and CDR2: MNHEY, SVGEGT. The V and J ends lost 0 bases and 5 bases, in that order; junction bases with no gene match: 9. There are 16 residues in the CDR3. The CDR3 reads CASSYSHRQGTTEAFF. In DNA, the CDR3 is TGTGCCAGCAGTTACTCCCACAGACAGGGAACGACTGAAGCTTTCTTT.

With regard to this clonotype: An end of the junction does not agree with germline; a read error may underlie this. The chain has TRBV4-1 and TRBJ2-3; 8 bases line up with TRBD2. Germline CDR1 reads MGHRA; CDR2 reads YSYEKL. This CDR3 region has 17 residues. The CDR3 nucleotides read TGCACCAGCAGCCGAGGAGGGGCGGGGGGATTCACAGATACGCAGTATTTT. It specifies CTSSRGGAGGFTDTQYF.

This clonotype occurred a few times. The CDR3 reads CASSPQPGVNQPQHF. DNA for the CDR3: TGCGCCAGCAGCCCGCAGCCAGGGGTAAATCAGCCCCAGCATTTT. The chain uses TRBV5-1 and TRBJ1-5; a weak D match, TRBD1 (6 bases). This CDR3 is 15 amino acids long. Germline values: CDR1 SGHRS, CDR2 YFSETQ. V lost 4 bases and J lost 4, with 15 bases in between.

With regard to this clonotype: An end of the junction does not agree with germline; a read error may underlie this. This sequence joins TRBV5-1 and TRBJ1-3; D gene uncertain. The CDR3 spans 11 residues. Per germline, CDR1 SGHRS and CDR2 YFSETQ. This CDR3 is CASTTGNTVYF. For the CDR3, the DNA is TGCGCCAGCACAACTGGAAACACCGTATATTTT. Combining the CDR3 with reference TRBV5-1 and TRBJ1-3 gives the whole variable domain KAGVTQTPRYLIKTRGQQVTLSCSPISGHRSVSWYQQTPGQGLQFLFEYFSETQRNKGNFPGRFSGRQFSNSRSEMNVSTLELGDSALYLCASTTGNTVYFGEGSWLTVV.

This clonotype was picked up a small number of times. The V gene is TRBV27, the J gene TRBJ2-7, with 7 bases aligning to TRBD1. This CDR3 contains 17 residues. Germline CDR1 reads MNHEY; CDR2 reads SMNVEV (reference sequence). J lost 2 bases, V lost 4 bases, and 14 bases had no gene match. The CDR3 DNA reads TGTGCCAGCAGTTGGAGACCGGAAAGTGACAGGGCCTACGAGCAGTACTTC. Translated, it gives CASSWRPESDRAYEQYF.

V and J are TRBV20-1 and TRBJ1-1; possibly TRBD1 for D (5 bases). From germline, CDR1 is DFQATT and CDR2 SNEGSKA (reference sequence). The CDR3 covers 13 residues. Trimming shortened V by 5 bases and J by 4 bases, and 14 bases separated the two germline ends. The CDR3 is CSAPAGSSTEAFF. The CDR3 region has the DNA TGCAGTGCTCCCGCAGGGTCGAGCACTGAAGCTTTCTTT.

The chain carries TRBV20-1 and TRBJ2-4; a weak D match, TRBD1 (5 bases). With the DNA end fitting TRBJ2-5 better, the J assignment may be wrong. There are 13 residues in the CDR3. In germline, CDR1 is DFQATT, CDR2 SNEGSKA (reference sequence). The CDR3 reads CSARRGYLETQYF. In DNA, the CDR3 is TGCAGTGCCAGAAGGGGTTATCTAGAGACCCAGTACTTC.

Only a few counts were recorded for this clonotype. The CDR3 region is CASIPGPGYNEQFF. CDR3 nucleotides: TGTGCCAGCATCCCGGGGCCGGGATACAATGAGCAGTTCTTC. This chain uses TRBV5-6 with TRBJ2-1, with D perhaps given as TRBD1 or TRBD2 (5 bases each). The CDR3 runs 14 residues. The V and J ends lost 6 bases and 4 bases respectively, with 14 bases between them. The germline CDR1 and CDR2 sequences are SGHDT and YYEEEE.

The DNA for the CDR3 is TGTGCCAGCAGCATACCAGGGGCGGGAATGAACACTGAAGCTTTCTTT. Translation gives CASSIPGAGMNTEAFF. This chain uses TRBV5-4 with TRBJ1-1; a possible D gene is TRBD1 (6 bases). The CDR3 extends over 16 amino acids. The V end lost 4 bases, the J end lost 0 bases, and 16 bases lay between the germline ends. CDR1 is SGHNT, CDR2 YYREEE, per germline (reference sequence).

This chain links TRBV12-1 with TRBJ2-1; the D call of TRBD2 is as the table states it, not checked on the DNA. TRBV12-1 is reported as a pseudogene. The CDR3 spans 17 residues. CDR3 protein: CASSCVGLAGTYNEQFF. Written as DNA, the CDR3 is TGTGCCAGCAGCTGCGTGGGGTTAGCGGGGACTTACAATGAGCAGTTCTTC.

This clonotype occurred once. The chain employs TRBV6-2 or TRBV6-3 and TRBJ2-3; possibly TRBD2 for D (5 bases). This CDR3 is 14 amino acids long. V gave up 5 bases and J gave up 6 bases, with 15 bases separating them. Germline CDR1 reads MNHEY; CDR2 reads SVGEGT. The CDR3 DNA sequence: TGTGCCAGCAGTCCCCCAGCGGACCGGGATACGCAGTATTTT. This codes for CASSPPADRDTQYF.

This clonotype was counted between two and nine times. The chain employs TRBV27 and TRBJ1-2; D gene unclear. The CDR3 runs 14 residues. Germline-derived CDR1 and CDR2 are MNHEY and SMNVEV (reference sequence). V was trimmed by 6 bases and J by 8 bases, leaving 19 bases between them. The CDR3 here is CASRPPAGPHGYTF. The CDR3 bases are TGTGCCAGCAGGCCGCCGGCAGGCCCCCACGGCTACACCTTC.

The V call is TRBV4-3, the J call TRBJ2-7; the D gene is possibly TRBD2 (7 bases). This CDR3 is 16 amino acids long. Germline V lookup: CDR1 LGHNA, CDR2 YSLEER. The germline V and J ends were trimmed by 0 bases and 3 bases, with 15 bases remaining between them. In nucleotides, the CDR3 is TGCGCCAGCAGCCAAGAGGTAGGGGGGGTAGGCTACGAGCAGTACTTC. The encoded protein is CASSQEVGGVGYEQYF.

The chain employs TRBV7-9 and TRBJ1-2; 8 nucleotides agree with TRBD1. The CDR3 totals 15 residues. The germline CDR1 and CDR2 sequences are SEHNR and FQNEAQ (reference sequence). The J segment lost 6 bases and the V segment lost 6 bases, leaving 12 bases of the junction unmatched. The chain's CDR3 is CASRLADRVTHGYTF. The CDR3 DNA follows: TGTGCCAGCAGACTGGCGGACAGGGTGACCCATGGCTACACCTTC.

This chain connects TRBV7-2 to TRBJ1-2; the match to TRBD1 covers 8 bases. Germline lookup yields CDR1 SGHTA and CDR2 FQGNSA. V lost 5 bases, J lost 10 bases, and 9 bases stayed unmatched. The CDR3 loop spans 13 amino acids. CDR3 sequence (DNA): TGTGCCAGCAGCCCGGACAGGGTACAGGACTACACCTTC. Amino acid sequence: CASSPDRVQDYTF. The whole variable domain, filled in from reference TRBV7-2 and TRBJ1-2, reads GAGVSQSPSNKVTEKGKDVELRCDPISGHTALYWYRQSLGQGLEFLIYFQGNSAPDKSGLPSDRFSAERTGGSVSTLTIQRTQQEDSAVYLCASSPDRVQDYTFGSGTRLTVV.

This clonotype was found a few times. The CDR3 DNA reads TGTGCCACCAGCAGGTCTACAGGGGGCGCGGGAGATACGCAGTATTTT. Amino acids: CATSRSTGGAGDTQYF. The genes are TRBV15 and TRBJ2-3, with TRBD1 matching 9 bases. CDR3 length: 16 amino acids. Unmatched junction bases numbered 9, after V lost 3 bases and J lost 5 bases. From germline, CDR1 is LNHNV and CDR2 YYDKDF (reference sequence).

J is TRBJ1-2 and V is TRBV28; unclear D gene. Germline V lookup: CDR1 MDHEN, CDR2 SYDVKM. The CDR3 extends over 12 amino acids. V dropped 3 bases and J dropped 4 bases, with 6 bases sitting between them. The chain's CDR3 is CASSFDTYGYTF. CDR3 nucleotides: TGTGCCAGCAGTTTCGACACCTATGGCTACACCTTC.

V usage is TRBV15 and J usage is TRBJ1-4; D perhaps matches TRBD1 (5 bases). Trimming removed 1 base at V and 3 bases at J, with 9 bases between. Germline V gives CDR1 LNHNV, CDR2 YYDKDF (reference sequence). The CDR3 length is 15 residues. In nucleotides, the CDR3 is TGTGCCACCAGCAGAGTTGGGGACGCTAATGAAAAACTGTTTTTT. It yields the protein CATSRVGDANEKLFF.

The chain uses TRBV6-6 and TRBJ2-2; D is unresolved. The CDR3 extends over 17 amino acids. V was trimmed by 2 bases and J by 4 bases, leaving 17 bases between them. Per germline, CDR1 MNHNY and CDR2 SVGAGI (reference sequence). The CDR3 DNA sequence: TGTGCCAGCAGTTACGCCGCGTCTAACCGAATCACCGGGGAGCTGTTTTTT. It specifies CASSYAASNRITGELFF.

The V gene is TRBV20-1, the J gene TRBJ1-5, with D tentatively TRBD1 (6 bases). Between the trimmed V and J ends, which lost 2 bases and 0 bases, there was a span of 11 bases. The CDR3 loop spans 15 amino acids. Germline values: CDR1 DFQATT, CDR2 SNEGSKA (reference sequence). CDR3 residues: CSARLRGSSNQPQHF. CDR3 nucleotides: TGCAGTGCTAGACTGAGGGGGAGTAGCAATCAGCCCCAGCATTTT.

The CDR3 here is CSANLAGRADTQYF. DNA for the CDR3: TGCAGTGCTAACCTAGCGGGGAGGGCAGATACGCAGTATTTT. This chain links TRBV20-1 with TRBJ2-3; 9 bases match TRBD2. Germline-derived CDR1 and CDR2 are DFQATT and SNEGSKA (reference sequence). The CDR3 has 14 residues. V lost 4 bases to trimming and J lost 4 bases; unmatched junction nucleotides: 6.

The genes are TRBV5-1 and TRBJ2-1; 7 bases agree with TRBD1. After removal of 4 bases from V and 4 bases from J, the junction contained 8 bases not matched to a gene. Germline CDR1 and CDR2: SGHRS and YFSETQ. The CDR3 consists of 15 residues. CDR3 in amino acids: CASSGGQVGYNEQFF. CDR3 nucleotides: TGCGCCAGCAGCGGCGGACAGGTGGGATACAATGAGCAGTTCTTC. Full variable domain (remainder filled in from reference TRBV5-1 and TRBJ2-1): KAGVTQTPRYLIKTRGQQVTLSCSPISGHRSVSWYQQTPGQGLQFLFEYFSETQRNKGNFPGRFSGRQFSNSRSEMNVSTLELGDSALYLCASSGGQVGYNEQFFGPGTRLTVL.

The chain carries TRBV2 and TRBJ2-7, with D tentatively TRBD2 (5 bases). The end of the DNA is better explained by TRBJ2-5, so the J call may be wrong. The length of the CDR3 is 14 residues. The germline V gene encodes CDR1 SNHLY and CDR2 FYNNEI. The CDR3 loop reads CASSEGVRRETQYF. The CDR3 nucleotides are TGTGCCAGCAGTGAAGGGGTGCGGAGGGAGACCCAGTACTTC.

J is TRBJ2-5 and V is TRBV5-6; 9 bases match TRBD1. Near its end, the DNA agrees better with TRBJ2-7, so the J call may be wrong. The germline V gene has CDR1 SGHDT and CDR2 YYEEEE. CDR3 size: 18 residues. The DNA of the CDR3 is TGTGCCAGCAGCCCAATCTGGGACAGGGAAAAAACTACCTACGAGCAGTACTTC. Translating gives CASSPIWDREKTTYEQYF.

The V gene is TRBV6-6, the J gene TRBJ1-2; possible D gene TRBD1, 5 bases. This CDR3 comprises 12 residues. The germline gives CDR1 MNHNY, CDR2 SVGAGI (reference sequence). V lost 7 bases, J lost 8 bases, and 14 bases lay in between. CDR3 in amino acids: CASTTGTSGYTF. The CDR3 bases are TGTGCCAGCACCACGGGGACTAGCGGCTACACCTTC.

V and J are TRBV11-2 and TRBJ2-3; the D gene is possibly TRBD1 (6 bases). CDR1 and CDR2 from the germline V gene are SGHAT and FQNNGV. The germline V and J ends were trimmed by 2 bases and 2 bases, with 14 bases remaining between them. The CDR3 totals 16 residues. The chain's CDR3 is CASSLKGQFPTDTQYF. For the CDR3, the DNA is TGTGCCAGCAGCTTAAAAGGACAGTTTCCCACAGATACGCAGTATTTT.

V gene TRBV5-1 combines with J gene TRBJ2-1; 15 bases match TRBD2. The J segment lost 9 bases and the V segment lost 3 bases, leaving 10 bases of the junction unmatched. Germline-derived CDR1 and CDR2 are SGHRS and YFSETQ. The CDR3 has 17 residues. This CDR3 reads CASSYFGTSGGPREQFF. The CDR3 nucleotides are TGCGCCAGCAGCTACTTTGGGACTAGCGGGGGGCCCCGTGAGCAGTTCTTC. The variable domain in full, completed from reference TRBV5-1 and TRBJ2-1, reads KAGVTQTPRYLIKTRGQQVTLSCSPISGHRSVSWYQQTPGQGLQFLFEYFSETQRNKGNFPGRFSGRQFSNSRSEMNVSTLELGDSALYLCASSYFGTSGGPREQFFGPGTRLTVL.